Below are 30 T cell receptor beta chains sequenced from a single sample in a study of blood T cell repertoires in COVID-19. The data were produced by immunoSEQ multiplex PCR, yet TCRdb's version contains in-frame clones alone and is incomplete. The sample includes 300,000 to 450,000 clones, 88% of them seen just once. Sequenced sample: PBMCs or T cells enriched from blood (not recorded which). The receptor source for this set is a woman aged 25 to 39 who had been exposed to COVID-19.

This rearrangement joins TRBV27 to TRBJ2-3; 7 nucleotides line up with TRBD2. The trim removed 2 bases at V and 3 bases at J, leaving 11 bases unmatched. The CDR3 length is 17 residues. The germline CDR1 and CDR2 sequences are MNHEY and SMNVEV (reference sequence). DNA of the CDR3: TGTGCCAGCAGTTTACTTCGACTCCCCGGGAGGACAGATACGCAGTATTTT. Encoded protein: CASSLLRLPGRTDTQYF.

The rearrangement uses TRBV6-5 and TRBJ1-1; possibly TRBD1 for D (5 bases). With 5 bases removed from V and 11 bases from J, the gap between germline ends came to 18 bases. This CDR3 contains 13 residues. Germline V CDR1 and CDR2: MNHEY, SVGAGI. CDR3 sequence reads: CASSNAGGVSAFF. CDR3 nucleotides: TGTGCCAGCAGTAATGCTGGGGGGGTCTCGGCTTTCTTT.

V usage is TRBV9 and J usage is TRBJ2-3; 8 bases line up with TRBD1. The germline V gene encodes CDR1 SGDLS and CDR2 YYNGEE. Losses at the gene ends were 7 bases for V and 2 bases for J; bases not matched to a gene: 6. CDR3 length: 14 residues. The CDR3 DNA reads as TGTGCCAGCCAAAGACAGGGGCACACAGATACGCAGTATTTT. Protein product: CASQRQGHTDTQYF.

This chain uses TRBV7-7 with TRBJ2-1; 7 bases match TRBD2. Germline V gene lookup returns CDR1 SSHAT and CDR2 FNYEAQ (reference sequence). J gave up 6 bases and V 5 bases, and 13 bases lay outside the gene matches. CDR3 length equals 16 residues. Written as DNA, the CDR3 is TGTGCCAGCAGCCCCTATGTGGGAGGGCGTGTCAATGAGCAGTTCTTC. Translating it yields CASSPYVGGRVNEQFF.

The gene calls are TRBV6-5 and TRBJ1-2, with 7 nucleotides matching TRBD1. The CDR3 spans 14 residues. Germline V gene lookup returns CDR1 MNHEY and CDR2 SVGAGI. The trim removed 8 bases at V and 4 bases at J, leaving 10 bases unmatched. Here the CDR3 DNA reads TGTGCCAGCTCCCCAGGACAGGCCATCTATGGCTACACCTTC. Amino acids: CASSPGQAIYGYTF.

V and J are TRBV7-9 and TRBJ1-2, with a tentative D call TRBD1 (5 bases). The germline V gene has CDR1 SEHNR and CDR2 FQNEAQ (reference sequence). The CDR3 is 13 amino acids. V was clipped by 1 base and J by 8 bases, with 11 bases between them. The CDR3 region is CASSLEGEEGYTF. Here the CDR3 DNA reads TGTGCCAGCAGCTTAGAAGGGGAGGAAGGCTACACCTTC.

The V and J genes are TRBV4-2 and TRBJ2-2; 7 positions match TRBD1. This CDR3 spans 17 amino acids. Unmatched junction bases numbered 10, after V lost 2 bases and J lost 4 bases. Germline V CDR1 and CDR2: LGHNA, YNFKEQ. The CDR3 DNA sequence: TGTGCCAGCAGCCAACCACAGGGGAACCCGACCACCGGGGAGCTGTTTTTT. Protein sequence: CASSQPQGNPTTGELFF.

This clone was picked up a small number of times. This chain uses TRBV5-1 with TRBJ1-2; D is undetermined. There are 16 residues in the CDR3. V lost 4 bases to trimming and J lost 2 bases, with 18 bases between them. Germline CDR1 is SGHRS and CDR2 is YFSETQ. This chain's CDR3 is CASSKPGPYPNYGYTF. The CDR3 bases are TGCGCCAGCAGCAAGCCGGGTCCCTATCCAAACTATGGCTACACCTTC. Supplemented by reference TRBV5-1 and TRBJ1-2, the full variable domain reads KAGVTQTPRYLIKTRGQQVTLSCSPISGHRSVSWYQQTPGQGLQFLFEYFSETQRNKGNFPGRFSGRQFSNSRSEMNVSTLELGDSALYLCASSKPGPYPNYGYTFGSGTRLTVV.

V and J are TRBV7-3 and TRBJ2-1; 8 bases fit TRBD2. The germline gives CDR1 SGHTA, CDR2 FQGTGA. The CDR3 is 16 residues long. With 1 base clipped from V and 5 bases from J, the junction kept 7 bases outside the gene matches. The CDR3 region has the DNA TGTGCCAGCAGCTTAATGGCGGGGGGAAATGACAATGAGCAGTTCTTC. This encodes CASSLMAGGNDNEQFF.

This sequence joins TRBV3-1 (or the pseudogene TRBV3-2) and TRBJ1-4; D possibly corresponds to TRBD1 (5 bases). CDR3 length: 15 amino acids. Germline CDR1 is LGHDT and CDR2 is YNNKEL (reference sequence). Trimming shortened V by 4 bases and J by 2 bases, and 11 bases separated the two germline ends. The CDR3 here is CASSPHSGTNEKLFF. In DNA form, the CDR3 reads TGTGCCAGCAGCCCCCACTCAGGGACTAATGAAAAACTGTTTTTT.

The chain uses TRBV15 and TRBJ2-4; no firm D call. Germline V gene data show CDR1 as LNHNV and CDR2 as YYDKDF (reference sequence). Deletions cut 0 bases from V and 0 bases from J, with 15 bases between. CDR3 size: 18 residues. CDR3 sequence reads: CATSREVPTALAKNIQYF. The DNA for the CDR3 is TGTGCCACCAGCAGAGAGGTCCCAACAGCACTAGCCAAAAACATTCAGTACTTC.

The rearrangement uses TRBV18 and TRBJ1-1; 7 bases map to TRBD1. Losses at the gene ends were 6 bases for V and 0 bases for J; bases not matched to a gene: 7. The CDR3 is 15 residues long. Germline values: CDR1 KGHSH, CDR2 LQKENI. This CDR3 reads CASSPQDRVNTEAFF. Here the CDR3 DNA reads TGTGCCAGCTCGCCCCAAGACAGGGTGAACACTGAAGCTTTCTTT.

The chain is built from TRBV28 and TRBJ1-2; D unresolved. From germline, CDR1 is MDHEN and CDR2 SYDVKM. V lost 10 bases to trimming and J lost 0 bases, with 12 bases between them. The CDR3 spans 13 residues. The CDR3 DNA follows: TGTGCCACCGAGGAGGGTACTAACTATGGCTACACCTTC. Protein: CATEEGTNYGYTF.

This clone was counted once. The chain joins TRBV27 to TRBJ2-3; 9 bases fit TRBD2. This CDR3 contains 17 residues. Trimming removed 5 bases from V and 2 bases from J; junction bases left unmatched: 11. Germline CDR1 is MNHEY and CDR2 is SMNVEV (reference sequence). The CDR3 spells CASSTSVGLAYTDTQYF. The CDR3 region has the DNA TGTGCCAGCAGTACCTCGGTAGGACTAGCGTACACAGATACGCAGTATTTT.

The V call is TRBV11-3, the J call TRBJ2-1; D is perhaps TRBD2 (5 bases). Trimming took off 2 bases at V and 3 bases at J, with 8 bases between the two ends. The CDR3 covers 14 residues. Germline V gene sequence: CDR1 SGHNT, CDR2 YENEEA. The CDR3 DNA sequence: TGTGCCAGCAGCTTACGGGGAGACTACAATGAGCAGTTCTTC. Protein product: CASSLRGDYNEQFF.

The CDR3 loop reads CASSWLAGYNEQFF. The CDR3 DNA reads TGTGCCAGCAGCTGGCTAGCGGGATACAATGAGCAGTTCTTC. The chain joins TRBV3-1 (or the pseudogene TRBV3-2) to TRBJ2-1, with 9 bases fitting TRBD2. CDR1 LGHDT and CDR2 YNNKEL come from the germline V gene (reference sequence). CDR3 length: 14 residues. V lost 5 bases to trimming and J lost 4 bases; unmatched junction nucleotides: 3.

The DNA of the CDR3 is TGTGCCACCCGGGGGGCTACCTCTGGGGCCAACGTCCTGACTTTC. Translating gives CATRGATSGANVLTF. The chain joins TRBV27 to TRBJ2-6; a weak D match, TRBD2 (7 bases). V was trimmed by 10 bases and J by 0 bases, leaving 13 bases between them. The germline CDR1 and CDR2 sequences are MNHEY and SMNVEV (reference sequence). The CDR3 is 15 residues long.

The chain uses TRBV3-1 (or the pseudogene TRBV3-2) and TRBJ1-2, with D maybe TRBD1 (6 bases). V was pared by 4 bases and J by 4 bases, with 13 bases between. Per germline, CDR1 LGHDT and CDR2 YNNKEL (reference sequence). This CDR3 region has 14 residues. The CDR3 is CASSRQADSYGYTF. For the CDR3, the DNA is TGTGCCAGCAGCCGACAGGCGGATAGCTATGGCTACACCTTC.

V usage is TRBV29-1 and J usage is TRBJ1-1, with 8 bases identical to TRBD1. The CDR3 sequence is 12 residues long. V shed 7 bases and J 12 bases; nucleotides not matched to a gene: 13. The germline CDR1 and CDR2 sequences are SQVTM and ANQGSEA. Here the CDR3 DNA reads TGCAGCGGCGTCGGGGACAGGCCGGTGACTTTCTTT. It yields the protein CSGVGDRPVTFF.

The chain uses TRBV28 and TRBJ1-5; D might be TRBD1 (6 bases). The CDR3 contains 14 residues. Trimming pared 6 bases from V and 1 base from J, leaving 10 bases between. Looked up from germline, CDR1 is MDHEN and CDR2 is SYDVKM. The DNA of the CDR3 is TGTGCCAGCAGCCACAGGGCAAGCAATCAGCCCCAGCATTTT. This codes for CASSHRASNQPQHF.

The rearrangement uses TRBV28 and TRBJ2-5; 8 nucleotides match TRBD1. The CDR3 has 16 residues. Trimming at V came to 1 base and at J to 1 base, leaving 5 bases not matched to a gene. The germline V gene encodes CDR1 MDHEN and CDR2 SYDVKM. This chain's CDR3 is CASSLSSGGGQETQYF. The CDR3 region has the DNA TGTGCCAGCAGTTTATCTTCAGGGGGCGGCCAAGAGACCCAGTACTTC.

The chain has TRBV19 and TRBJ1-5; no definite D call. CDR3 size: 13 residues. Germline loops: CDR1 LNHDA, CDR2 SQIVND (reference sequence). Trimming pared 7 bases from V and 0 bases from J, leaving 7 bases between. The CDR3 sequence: CASTDYSNQPQHF. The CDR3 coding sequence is TGTGCCAGTACGGACTATAGCAATCAGCCCCAGCATTTT.

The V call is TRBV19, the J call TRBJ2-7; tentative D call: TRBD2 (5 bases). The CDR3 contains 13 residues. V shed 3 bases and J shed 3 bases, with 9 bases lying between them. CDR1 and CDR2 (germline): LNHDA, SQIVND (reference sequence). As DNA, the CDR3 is TGTGCCAGTAGTATGCAGCGGAGCTACGAGCAGTACTTC. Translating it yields CASSMQRSYEQYF.

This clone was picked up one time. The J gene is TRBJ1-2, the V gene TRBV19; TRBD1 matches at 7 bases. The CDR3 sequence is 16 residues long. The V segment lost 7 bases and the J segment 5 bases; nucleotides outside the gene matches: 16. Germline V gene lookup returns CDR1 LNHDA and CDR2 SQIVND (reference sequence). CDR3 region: CASTPPGQALDYGYTF. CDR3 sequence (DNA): TGTGCCAGTACGCCCCCCGGACAGGCCCTGGATTATGGCTACACCTTC. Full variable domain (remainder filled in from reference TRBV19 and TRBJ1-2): DGGITQSPKYLFRKEGQNVTLSCEQNLNHDAMYWYRQDPGQGLRLIYYSQIVNDFQKGDIAEGYSVSREKKESFPLTVTSAQKNPTAFYLCASTPPGQALDYGYTFGSGTRLTVV.

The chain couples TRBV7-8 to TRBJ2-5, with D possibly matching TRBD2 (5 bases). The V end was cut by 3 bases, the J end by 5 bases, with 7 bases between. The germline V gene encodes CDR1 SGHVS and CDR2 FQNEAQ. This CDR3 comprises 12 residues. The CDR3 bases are TGTGCCAGCAGCTTGATAGCGGAGACCCAGTACTTC. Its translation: CASSLIAETQYF. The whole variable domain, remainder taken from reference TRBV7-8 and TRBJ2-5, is GAGVSQSPRYKVAKRGQDVALRCDPISGHVSLFWYQQALGQGPEFLTYFQNEAQLDKSGLPSDRFFAERPEGSVSTLKIQRTQQEDSAVYLCASSLIAETQYFGPGTRLLVL.

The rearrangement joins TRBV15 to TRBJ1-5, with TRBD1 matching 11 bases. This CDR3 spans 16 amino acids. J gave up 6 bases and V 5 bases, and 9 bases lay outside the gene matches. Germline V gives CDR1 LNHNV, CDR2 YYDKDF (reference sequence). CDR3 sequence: CATSRGDRGSFQPQHF. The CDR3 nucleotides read TGTGCCACCAGCCGAGGGGACAGGGGGTCCTTTCAGCCCCAGCATTTT.

For the CDR3, the DNA is TGTGCCAGCAGCCTAGAGAGCTATGGCTACACCTTC. Translated: CASSLESYGYTF. The chain is built from TRBV28 and TRBJ1-2; D remains unclear. The CDR3 covers 12 residues. V lost 6 bases to trimming and J lost 4 bases, with 9 bases between them. Germline CDR1 reads MDHEN; CDR2 reads SYDVKM.

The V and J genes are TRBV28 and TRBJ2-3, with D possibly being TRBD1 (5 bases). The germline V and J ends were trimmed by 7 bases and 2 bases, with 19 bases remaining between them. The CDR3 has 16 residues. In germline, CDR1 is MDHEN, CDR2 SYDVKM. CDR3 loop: CASTSPGLGDTDTQYF. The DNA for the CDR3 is TGTGCCAGCACCAGCCCGGGCCTAGGGGACACAGATACGCAGTATTTT. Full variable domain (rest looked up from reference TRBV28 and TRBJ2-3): DVKVTQSSRYLVKRTGEKVFLECVQDMDHENMFWYRQDPGLGLRLIYFSYDVKMKEKGDIPEGYSVSREKKERFSLILESASTNQTSMYLCASTSPGLGDTDTQYFGPGTRLTVL.

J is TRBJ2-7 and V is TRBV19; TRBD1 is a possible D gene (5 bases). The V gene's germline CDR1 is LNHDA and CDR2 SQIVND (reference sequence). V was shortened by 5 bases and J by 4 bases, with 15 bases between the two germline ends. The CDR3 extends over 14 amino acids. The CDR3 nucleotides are TGTGCCAGTAGTCGGCAGGGTGAGGAATACGAGCAGTACTTC. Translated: CASSRQGEEYEQYF.

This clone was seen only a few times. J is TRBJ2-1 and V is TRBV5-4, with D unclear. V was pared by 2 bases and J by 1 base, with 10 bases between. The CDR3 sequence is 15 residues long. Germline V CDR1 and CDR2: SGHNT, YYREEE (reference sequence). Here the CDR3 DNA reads TGTGCCAGCAGCTTAGATGGGCCATCCTACAATGAGCAGTTCTTC. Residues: CASSLDGPSYNEQFF.